A single sample gave rise to the 25 T cell receptor beta chains below, sequenced in a study of blood T cells in healthy people across ages. With a J-beta primer mix and a sample-barcoded 5' primer, a second PCR ran 7 to 11 cycles. Each CDR3 protein is one row after TCRdb ran MiXCR on the 5' RACE reads. The sample holds more than 650,000 distinct CDR3 sequences; about 48% are singletons and the top ten take about 42%. Sequenced input: blood. The receptors were gathered from an elderly man in good health.

The chain is built from TRBV9 and TRBJ2-5, with D possibly being TRBD2 (5 bases). This CDR3 region has 13 residues. Deletions cut 4 bases from V and 5 bases from J, with 12 bases between. Germline-derived CDR1 and CDR2 are SGDLS and YYNGEE. CDR3 protein: CASSFGLLETQYF. The DNA of the CDR3 is TGTGCCAGCAGCTTTGGACTGCTGGAGACCCAGTACTTC.

This clonotype turned up a few times. V usage is TRBV5-1 and J usage is TRBJ2-3, with D uncertain. Germline assignment: CDR1 SGHRS and CDR2 YFSETQ. V dropped 4 bases and J dropped 2 bases, with 14 bases sitting between them. The CDR3 spans 15 residues. CDR3 sequence reads: CASSPGFTLTDTQYF. DNA for the CDR3: TGCGCCAGCAGCCCCGGCTTCACCCTCACAGATACGCAGTATTTT.

This clonotype was picked up a small number of times. This chain connects TRBV28 to TRBJ1-1, with TRBD1 as a possible D gene (6 bases). Germline-derived CDR1 and CDR2 are MDHEN and SYDVKM. This CDR3 comprises 14 residues. The V gene lost 6 bases and the J gene lost 3 bases, with 14 bases spanning the gap. This CDR3 is CASSPGATHTEAFF. The DNA for the CDR3 is TGTGCCAGCAGCCCGGGGGCTACCCACACTGAAGCTTTCTTT.

V usage is TRBV18 and J usage is TRBJ2-4; 9 positions match TRBD1. The tail of the sequence fits TRBJ2-7 better, so the J call may be wrong. CDR1 and CDR2 (germline): KGHSH, LQKENI. This CDR3 comprises 15 residues. CDR3 coding DNA: TGTGCCAGCTCCCCTAGAACGGACAGGGGCAACGAGCAGTACTTC. Its translation is CASSPRTDRGNEQYF.

Only a few counts were recorded for this clonotype. The chain couples TRBV5-1 to TRBJ2-3; 15 bases align to TRBD2. The CDR3 loop spans 18 amino acids. Germline V CDR1 and CDR2: SGHRS, YFSETQ. Trimming at V came to 3 bases and at J to 3 bases, leaving 8 bases not matched to a gene. CDR3 region: CASSSRTSGRALTDTQYF. In DNA form, the CDR3 reads TGCGCCAGCAGCTCTAGGACTAGCGGGAGGGCCTTGACAGATACGCAGTATTTT.

The chain links TRBV10-3 to TRBJ2-4; no clear D gene. Trimming took off 3 bases at V and 0 bases at J, with 9 bases between the two ends. CDR1 is ENHRY and CDR2 is SYGVKD in the germline V gene. The length of the CDR3 is 15 residues. For the CDR3, the DNA is TGTGCCATCAGTGAAGGGCAGCTAGCCAAAAACATTCAGTACTTC. Translation gives CAISEGQLAKNIQYF.

This rearrangement joins TRBV15 to TRBJ1-4, with 7 positions matching TRBD1. Germline V gives CDR1 LNHNV, CDR2 YYDKDF (reference sequence). The CDR3 consists of 14 residues. After removal of 2 bases from V and 3 bases from J, the junction contained 0 bases not matched to a gene. The CDR3 reads CATSRQGANEKLFF. As DNA, the CDR3 is TGTGCCACCAGCAGACAGGGGGCTAATGAAAAACTGTTTTTT.

V and J are TRBV29-1 and TRBJ1-5; perhaps TRBD1 as D (6 bases). V dropped 6 bases and J dropped 5 bases, with 14 bases sitting between them. Germline V lookup: CDR1 SQVTM, CDR2 ANQGSEA. CDR3 length: 13 residues. The CDR3 region has the DNA TGCAGCGTCACACAGGGTACGGATCAGCCCCAGCATTTT. As protein: CSVTQGTDQPQHF.

In this sample, this clonotype turned up once. This chain links TRBV28 with TRBJ2-5, with 12 bases that match TRBD2. The CDR3 runs 16 residues. The germline gives CDR1 MDHEN, CDR2 SYDVKM. Trimming at V came to 5 bases and at J to 3 bases, leaving 7 bases not matched to a gene. The DNA of the CDR3 is TGTGCCAGCAGTCGCCGACTAGCGGGGGCCAAAGAGACCCAGTACTTC. Protein: CASSRRLAGAKETQYF.

This chain connects TRBV11-2 to TRBJ2-4; a possible D gene is TRBD2 (6 bases). The CDR3 spans 21 residues. Germline V gene data show CDR1 as SGHAT and CDR2 as FQNNGV. Trimming cost V 1 base and J 0 bases, with 25 bases left between them. The CDR3 region is CASSLGRASVEPFLAKNIQYF. The CDR3 nucleotides read TGTGCCAGCAGCTTAGGTCGAGCTAGCGTGGAGCCTTTCCTAGCCAAAAACATTCAGTACTTC.

This chain uses TRBV10-3 with TRBJ1-1; D is perhaps TRBD1 (5 bases). V was cut by 8 bases and J by 1 base, with 5 bases left in between. The length of the CDR3 is 11 residues. Germline lookup yields CDR1 ENHRY and CDR2 SYGVKD. The CDR3 sequence is CAIGANTEAFF. CDR3 in DNA: TGTGCCATCGGGGCGAACACTGAAGCTTTCTTT.

The chain uses TRBV7-2 and TRBJ2-7; 8 nucleotides align to TRBD2. After removal of 5 bases from V and 3 bases from J, the junction contained 9 bases not matched to a gene. The germline gives CDR1 SGHTA, CDR2 FQGNSA. This CDR3 is 15 amino acids long. CDR3 nucleotides: TGTGCCAGCAGCCGAACCGGGAGGGGATTCTACGAGCAGTACTTC. Translation: CASSRTGRGFYEQYF.

This rearrangement joins TRBV6-2 or TRBV6-3 to TRBJ2-3; D perhaps matches TRBD2 (6 bases). This CDR3 region has 13 residues. The germline V and J ends were trimmed by 7 bases and 9 bases, with 17 bases remaining between them. Germline V CDR1 and CDR2: MNHEY, SVGEGT. The CDR3: CASTLAVRGTQYF. In DNA form, the CDR3 reads TGTGCCAGCACCTTAGCGGTCCGGGGGACGCAGTATTTT.

The CDR3 is CASSLQQSYNEQFF. The DNA for the CDR3 is TGCGCCAGCAGCTTGCAACAGTCCTACAATGAGCAGTTCTTC. The V gene is TRBV5-1, the J gene TRBJ2-1; D remains ambiguous. Per germline, CDR1 SGHRS and CDR2 YFSETQ. V lost 1 base and J lost 1, with 6 bases in between. The length of the CDR3 is 14 residues.

This chain connects TRBV7-3 to TRBJ2-3, with 11 bases matching TRBD2. Germline values: CDR1 SGHTA, CDR2 FQGTGA. CDR3 length: 17 amino acids. The V and J ends lost 5 bases and 6 bases, in that order; junction bases with no gene match: 13. CDR3 nucleotide sequence: TGTGCCAGCAGCCCGCGTCCATTGACTAGCGGGGATGATACGCAGTATTTT. Encoded protein: CASSPRPLTSGDDTQYF.

The chain combines TRBV11-2 with TRBJ2-3, with 7 positions matching TRBD2. The V gene's germline CDR1 is SGHAT and CDR2 FQNNGV. With 7 bases clipped from V and 14 bases from J, the junction kept 24 bases outside the gene matches. CDR3 length: 16 amino acids. CDR3 DNA: TGTGCCAGCACCATAACTAGCGCGGGAATCATCGGATACGCGTATTTT. This encodes CASTITSAGIIGYAYF.

The J gene is TRBJ2-5, the V gene TRBV7-2; D uncertain. This CDR3 has 15 residues. V gave up 0 bases and J gave up 11 bases, with 19 bases separating them. Germline assignment: CDR1 SGHTA and CDR2 FQGNSA. CDR3 sequence reads: CASSLAGPIVNEQYF. CDR3 sequence (DNA): TGTGCCAGCAGCTTAGCCGGGCCCATTGTCAATGAGCAGTACTTC.

The chain carries TRBV10-3 and TRBJ2-5; 12 nucleotides line up with TRBD2. The germline CDR1 and CDR2 sequences are ENHRY and SYGVKD. The trim removed 2 bases at V and 11 bases at J, leaving 12 bases unmatched. The CDR3 runs to 16 residues. The chain's CDR3 is CAISEVSSGRVDEQYF. CDR3 nucleotides: TGTGCCATCAGTGAGGTCTCTAGCGGGAGGGTAGATGAGCAGTACTTC.

The rearrangement links TRBV20-1 to TRBJ1-5; TRBD1 matches at 9 bases. CDR3 length equals 14 residues. The germline gives CDR1 DFQATT, CDR2 SNEGSKA (reference sequence). V was clipped by 6 bases and J by 1 base; unmatched bases: 4. The CDR3: CSAGGQGSNQPQHF. The CDR3 region has the DNA TGCAGTGCAGGAGGACAGGGGAGCAATCAGCCCCAGCATTTT.

The gene calls are TRBV20-1 and TRBJ1-2; no clear D gene. V was cut by 4 bases and J by 2 bases, with 11 bases left in between. The CDR3 consists of 13 residues. Germline CDR1 is DFQATT and CDR2 is SNEGSKA (reference sequence). As DNA, the CDR3 is TGCAGTGCTACCCCTCTGGCCAACTATGGCTACACCTTC. Encoded protein: CSATPLANYGYTF.

This chain links TRBV7-3 with TRBJ2-1; D ambiguous. This CDR3 comprises 13 residues. Trimming took off 2 bases at V and 3 bases at J, with 5 bases between the two ends. Germline-derived CDR1 and CDR2 are SGHTA and FQGTGA. CDR3 loop: CASSLGNYNEQFF. The CDR3 nucleotides are TGTGCCAGCAGCTTAGGAAACTACAATGAGCAGTTCTTC.

This clonotype appeared a few times. This chain uses TRBV5-1 with TRBJ2-3; D gene ambiguous. The germline gives CDR1 SGHRS, CDR2 YFSETQ. The V end lost 2 bases, the J end lost 14 bases, and 15 bases lay between the germline ends. The CDR3 consists of 12 residues. Written as DNA, the CDR3 is TGCGCCAGCAGCTTCGACGGGTCATACGCGTATTTT. Protein product: CASSFDGSYAYF.

The genes are TRBV24-1 and TRBJ2-1; D unresolved. The germline gives CDR1 KGHDR, CDR2 SFDVKD. This CDR3 is built from 13 residues. The V and J ends lost 8 bases and 3 bases respectively, with 10 bases between them. The CDR3 DNA follows: TGTGCCACCAAGGACCCTTTCTACAATGAGCAGTTCTTC. The encoded protein is CATKDPFYNEQFF.

This clonotype has a count of ten or more. This chain links TRBV20-1 with TRBJ2-5; D gene ambiguous. The CDR3 totals 10 residues. Germline lookup yields CDR1 DFQATT and CDR2 SNEGSKA (reference sequence). V lost 2 bases and J 5 bases, leaving 3 bases between the germline ends. Here the CDR3 reads CSARWETQYF. CDR3 DNA: TGCAGTGCTAGATGGGAGACCCAGTACTTC.

The chain is built from TRBV5-1 and TRBJ2-3; 10 nucleotides line up with TRBD1. The CDR3 extends over 16 amino acids. V dropped 0 bases and J dropped 4; count of bases not matched to a gene: 5. CDR1 SGHRS and CDR2 YFSETQ come from the germline V gene. Here the CDR3 DNA reads TGCGCCAGCAGCTTGGCAGGGACAGGGGTCGCAGATACGCAGTATTTT. The encoded protein is CASSLAGTGVADTQYF. Drawing the rest from reference TRBV5-1 and TRBJ2-3, the complete variable domain is KAGVTQTPRYLIKTRGQQVTLSCSPISGHRSVSWYQQTPGQGLQFLFEYFSETQRNKGNFPGRFSGRQFSNSRSEMNVSTLELGDSALYLCASSLAGTGVADTQYFGPGTRLTVL.